This entry lists 18 T cell receptor beta chains sequenced from one sample in a study of molecular identifiers for immune sequencing clone quantification. TCRdb re-derived calls from the PCR reads in MiXCR, one entry per CDR3 protein. Among about 10,000 distinct CDR3 sequences listed, 21% were seen once. The sequenced sample was naive CD8+ T cells from blood, with Jurkat cell RNA spiked in. As for subset: FACS-sorted CD8+CD4-CCR7+CD45RA+ naive T cells. These receptors were obtained from a human donor in good health. Some libraries in this study had Jurkat cell RNA spiked in.

CDR3 protein: CASSFREGLYTEAFF. The CDR3 nucleotides are TGTGCCAGCAGCTTTCGGGAGGGCCTTTACACTGAAGCTTTCTTT. This chain links TRBV14 with TRBJ1-1; D gene unclear. Germline loops: CDR1 SGHDN, CDR2 FVKESK. This CDR3 spans 15 amino acids. Trimming took 5 bases from V and 3 from J, leaving 16 bases between them.

This clonotype is labeled as medium-sized. The J gene is TRBJ2-3, the V gene TRBV27; the match to TRBD1 covers 9 bases. J lost 4 bases, V lost 6 bases, and 8 bases had no gene match. The CDR3 consists of 15 residues. Germline-derived CDR1 and CDR2 are MNHEY and SMNVEV (reference sequence). DNA for the CDR3: TGTGCCAGCAGCTTAACAGGGGGCGCCGCAGATACGCAGTATTTT. Protein: CASSLTGGAADTQYF.

This clonotype has more than one count but fewer than ten. This rearrangement joins TRBV28 to TRBJ2-7, with TRBD1 matching 11 bases. The CDR3 extends over 14 amino acids. With V trimmed by 6 bases and J by 5 bases, 6 bases remained unmatched. The V gene's germline CDR1 is MDHEN and CDR2 SYDVKM. In DNA, the CDR3 is TGTGCCAGCAGGTGGACAGGGGGCATCGACGAGCAGTACTTC. Translated: CASRWTGGIDEQYF.

Sample share makes this clonotype medium-sized. The CDR3 region is CASSTATGRLYTDTQYF. For the CDR3, the DNA is TGCGCCAGCAGCACAGCCACGGGACGGCTGTACACAGATACGCAGTATTTT. The gene calls are TRBV5-1 and TRBJ2-3; D assignment may be TRBD1 or TRBD2 (5 bases each). The V gene lost 4 bases and the J gene lost 2 bases, with 20 bases spanning the gap. CDR3 length: 17 residues. In germline, CDR1 is SGHRS, CDR2 YFSETQ.

This clonotype occurred many times. The rearrangement uses TRBV7-3 and TRBJ2-5; a weak D match, TRBD2 (5 bases). V shed 3 bases and J shed 5 bases, with 16 bases lying between them. Germline V CDR1 and CDR2: SGHTA, FQGTGA. The CDR3 spans 15 residues. This CDR3 reads CASSLSGDLQETQYF. The CDR3 nucleotides read TGTGCCAGCAGCTTGAGCGGAGACCTCCAGGAGACCCAGTACTTC.

This clonotype was detected a few times. This chain links TRBV27 with TRBJ2-7; D unclear. Germline CDR1 reads MNHEY; CDR2 reads SMNVEV (reference sequence). V lost 4 bases and J 7 bases, leaving 17 bases between the germline ends. The CDR3 runs to 14 residues. The CDR3 nucleotides are TGTGCCAGCAGTTCCGGTCACCTCATCGGGGAGCAGTACTTC. Encoded protein: CASSSGHLIGEQYF.

A word on this clonotype: Since a much larger clone is just one base distant, this may be a read error. The chain combines TRBV12-3 or TRBV12-4 with TRBJ2-2; 9 bases are shared with TRBD1. This CDR3 has 20 residues. The CDR3 region is CASTNPPGQGGAEDTGGLFF. The CDR3, as DNA: TGTGCCAGCACAAACCCACCGGGACAGGGAGGAGCTGAGGACACCGGGGGGCTGTTTTTT.

J is TRBJ2-5 and V is TRBV27; 7 nucleotides match TRBD1. The length of the CDR3 is 17 residues. Germline values: CDR1 MNHEY, CDR2 SMNVEV (reference sequence). V shed 1 base, J shed 0 bases, and the junction held 8 bases outside the gene matches. The CDR3 sequence: CASSLYGWDSNQETQYF. The CDR3 bases are TGTGCCAGCAGTTTATATGGTTGGGACAGCAACCAAGAGACCCAGTACTTC.

By frequency in the sample, this clonotype is medium-sized (0.01 to 0.1%). The chain has TRBV24-1 and TRBJ2-3; no clear D. The V gene's germline CDR1 is KGHDR and CDR2 SFDVKD. The CDR3 extends over 14 amino acids. Trimming shortened V by 4 bases and J by 10 bases, and 17 bases separated the two germline ends. The CDR3 nucleotides are TGTGCCACCAGTGACCCCCTTGCCCCTTCGGCGCAGTATTTT. Its protein product is CATSDPLAPSAQYF.

The genes are TRBV20-1 and TRBJ2-7; D perhaps matches TRBD1 (5 bases). Germline assignment: CDR1 DFQATT and CDR2 SNEGSKA (reference sequence). This CDR3 has 15 amino acids. V lost 0 bases, J lost 7 bases, and 19 bases lay in between. CDR3 sequence (DNA): TGCAGTGCTAGAGATCTGCAGGGTACTCTACGTGAGCAGTACTTC. Its translation is CSARDLQGTLREQYF.

This clonotype was detected a few times. It may be a read error: a sequence one base away is much more abundant. The rearrangement uses TRBV7-9 and TRBJ2-5, with D possibly being TRBD1 (5 bases). Germline lookup yields CDR1 SEHNR and CDR2 FQNEAQ (reference sequence). The CDR3 loop spans 12 amino acids. CDR3 amino acids: CASSRQQEPQYF. CDR3 coding DNA: TGTGCCAGCAGTCGACAGCAAGAGCCCCAGTACTTC. The full variable domain, in which reference TRBV7-9 and TRBJ2-5 provide the parts outside the CDR3, is DTGVSQNPRHKITKRGQNVTFRCDPISEHNRLYWYRQTLGQGPEFLTYFQNEAQLEKSRLLSDRFSAERPKGSFSTLEIQRTEQGDSAMYLCASSRQQEPQYFGPGTRLLVL.

This clonotype is medium-sized by share. The chain joins TRBV5-1 to TRBJ2-5, with 7 bases identical to TRBD1. Germline CDR1 reads SGHRS; CDR2 reads YFSETQ. V shed 4 bases and J 3 bases; nucleotides not matched to a gene: 9. The CDR3 runs 15 residues. The CDR3 DNA reads as TGCGCCAGCAGCGCCCCGGACAGGCCAAAAGAGACCCAGTACTTC. Protein: CASSAPDRPKETQYF.

This clonotype is judged medium-sized (0.01 to 0.1%). The chain carries TRBV29-1 and TRBJ2-5; possible D gene TRBD2, 6 bases. The CDR3 is 12 residues long. V was shortened by 6 bases and J by 2 bases, with 10 bases between the two germline ends. CDR1 and CDR2 (germline): SQVTM, ANQGSEA. The chain's CDR3 is CSVAGLQETQYF. CDR3 bases: TGCAGCGTCGCCGGACTACAAGAGACCCAGTACTTC.

This clonotype is labeled as medium-sized (0.01 to 0.1%). The chain has TRBV7-2 and TRBJ2-3, with D uncertain. The CDR3 sequence is 16 residues long. CDR1 and CDR2 from the germline V gene are SGHTA and FQGNSA. Trimming shortened V by 5 bases and J by 2 bases, and 17 bases separated the two germline ends. The CDR3 reads CASSPTTNAYTDTQYF. The CDR3 DNA reads TGTGCCAGCAGCCCGACGACCAACGCCTACACAGATACGCAGTATTTT. The entire variable domain, with the rest obtained from reference TRBV7-2 and TRBJ2-3, is as follows: GAGVSQSPSNKVTEKGKDVELRCDPISGHTALYWYRQSLGQGLEFLIYFQGNSAPDKSGLPSDRFSAERTGGSVSTLTIQRTQQEDSAVYLCASSPTTNAYTDTQYFGPGTRLTVL.

A remark on this clonotype: This may stem from a read error, because a much larger clone lies one nucleotide away. This rearrangement joins TRBV6-2 or TRBV6-3 to TRBJ2-2; D is perhaps TRBD1 (6 bases). Germline assignment: CDR1 MNHEY and CDR2 SVGEGT. The CDR3 is 14 residues long. The CDR3 reads CASRPTQGTGELYF. CDR3 nucleotide sequence: TGTGCCAGCAGACCTACACAGGGCACCGGGGAGCTGTATTTT.

Details on this clonotype: One end of the junction varies from germline; a read error may be responsible. This chain connects TRBV12-3 or TRBV12-4 to TRBJ2-5, with D unresolved. CDR3 size: 14 residues. For the CDR3, the DNA is TGTGCCGGCAGTTCCGTGGCTCCGAGGGAGACCCAGTACTTC. It yields the protein CAGSSVAPRETQYF.

This clonotype was seen many times. This sequence joins TRBV11-2 and TRBJ2-1, with 11 positions matching TRBD2. The CDR3 contains 19 residues. Germline trimming cut 5 bases from V and 4 bases from J; bases unmatched to any gene: 16. CDR1 is SGHAT and CDR2 is FQNNGV in the germline V gene. The CDR3 here is CASSLQGSTSGGPYNEQFF. CDR3 DNA sequence: TGTGCCAGCAGCCTACAGGGTTCAACTAGCGGGGGCCCATACAATGAGCAGTTCTTC.

This chain links TRBV11-2 with TRBJ2-1; D remains unclear. Between the trimmed V and J ends, which lost 9 bases and 12 bases, there was a span of 21 bases. Germline V gene sequence: CDR1 SGHAT, CDR2 FQNNGV. This CDR3 comprises 13 residues. CDR3 coding DNA: TGTGCCAGTTTCCTAGTAGTGTCCCATGTGCAGTTCTTC. Translated, it gives CASFLVVSHVQFF.